The 14 T cell receptor beta chains given below trace back to one sample, sequenced in a study of identical twins. MiXCR was run by TCRdb on the 5' RACE reads, yielding one entry per CDR3 protein. The sample records about 700,000 distinct CDR3 sequences, 8.5% to 9% being singletons. This sample also appeared in a second study, on yellow fever vaccine responses in identical twins.

The sample was PBMCs. Receptors originate from a woman aged 18-29 years in good health.

The sample holds many counts of this clonotype. The rearrangement joins TRBV4-3 to TRBJ2-1, with 14 bases fitting TRBD2. Germline CDR1 and CDR2: LGHNA and YSLEER. The CDR3 sequence is 18 residues long. V was clipped by 4 bases and J by 8 bases; unmatched bases: 13. CDR3 protein: CASSPSWGLAGVKDEQFF. In DNA, the CDR3 is TGCGCCAGCAGCCCCTCATGGGGACTAGCGGGAGTGAAGGATGAGCAGTTCTTC.

The V gene is TRBV27, the J gene TRBJ1-1, with D uncertain. CDR1 and CDR2 from the germline V gene are MNHEY and SMNVEV (reference sequence). Deletions cut 6 bases from V and 1 base from J, with 15 bases between. The CDR3 covers 15 residues. CDR3 bases: TGTGCCAGCAGCGACCCGCGGGGAGGGAACACTGAAGCTTTCTTT. Its protein product is CASSDPRGGNTEAFF.

This clonotype appeared a few times. The CDR3 sequence is CASSQMNRLTGVYGYTF. The DNA for the CDR3 is TGTGCCAGCAGCCAGATGAACAGACTGACAGGGGTGTATGGCTACACCTTC. The V gene is TRBV3-1, the J gene TRBJ1-2, with 8 bases aligning to TRBD1. Trimming cost V 3 bases and J 5 bases; bases outside gene matches: 14. Germline CDR1 reads LGHDT; CDR2 reads YNNKEL (reference sequence). There are 17 residues in the CDR3.

This clonotype came up a few times. V is TRBV28 and J is TRBJ2-7; 11 bases map to TRBD2. Looked up from germline, CDR1 is MDHEN and CDR2 is SYDVKM. Losses at the gene ends were 6 bases for V and 4 bases for J; bases not matched to a gene: 11. The CDR3 consists of 16 residues. CDR3 nucleotide sequence: TGTGCCAGCAGCACCGGTACTAGCGGGAGATTGTACGAGCAGTACTTC. Protein: CASSTGTSGRLYEQYF.

This clonotype has more than one count but fewer than ten. The rearrangement uses TRBV30 and TRBJ2-5; 7 bases are shared with TRBD2. Per the germline V gene, CDR1 is GTSNPN and CDR2 is SVGIG (reference sequence). V gave up 0 bases and J gave up 5 bases; unmatched junction bases: 6. The CDR3 loop spans 14 amino acids. The CDR3 spells CAWSVPGGTETQYF. The CDR3 DNA sequence: TGTGCCTGGAGTGTACCCGGGGGGACGGAGACCCAGTACTTC.

The table lists this clonotype with a few counts. The J gene is TRBJ1-1, the V gene TRBV24-1; a weak D match, TRBD1 (5 bases). CDR3 length: 13 residues. The V gene's germline CDR1 is KGHDR and CDR2 SFDVKD. V lost 10 bases and J lost 1, with 12 bases in between. CDR3 nucleotides: TGTGCCACTTCTGACAGCAAGAACACTGAAGCTTTCTTT. Its translation is CATSDSKNTEAFF.

This clonotype was recorded a few times. V usage is TRBV3-1 and J usage is TRBJ2-1; D may be TRBD1 (5 bases). Germline CDR1 is LGHDT and CDR2 is YNNKEL (reference sequence). The CDR3 is 13 amino acids. V was clipped by 3 bases and J by 7 bases, with 10 bases between them. CDR3 sequence reads: CASSHRQRNEQFF. CDR3 DNA: TGTGCCAGCAGCCATAGACAGCGAAATGAGCAGTTCTTC.

The chain employs TRBV5-1 and TRBJ2-7; 12 bases are shared with TRBD2. With 5 bases clipped from V and 2 bases from J, the junction kept 11 bases outside the gene matches. The CDR3 contains 17 residues. Germline V gene sequence: CDR1 SGHRS, CDR2 YFSETQ. CDR3 nucleotide sequence: TGCGCCAGCAGTTACGGACTAGCGGGAAGATCTGCCTACGAGCAGTACTTC. Protein sequence: CASSYGLAGRSAYEQYF.

The table lists this clonotype with many counts. This chain joins TRBV6-4 and TRBJ2-1; TRBD1 matches at 7 bases. There are 14 residues in the CDR3. Germline CDR1 is MRHNA and CDR2 is SNTAGT. Trimming cost V 0 bases and J 8 bases; bases outside gene matches: 4. The DNA for the CDR3 is TGTGCCAGCAGTGACTCTCCTCAGGGGGATGAGCAGTTCTTC. This encodes CASSDSPQGDEQFF.

This clonotype was counted between two and nine times. The V and J genes are TRBV29-1 and TRBJ2-2; D is unresolved. CDR1 SQVTM and CDR2 ANQGSEA come from the germline V gene. This CDR3 contains 13 residues. Between the trimmed V and J ends, which lost 3 bases and 1 base, there was a span of 6 bases. In DNA, the CDR3 is TGCAGCGTTGAGTCCGGGAACACCGGGGAGCTGTTTTTT. Translating it yields CSVESGNTGELFF.

This clonotype was observed many times. This chain links TRBV12-3 or TRBV12-4 with TRBJ2-7, with 7 positions matching TRBD1. The CDR3 totals 14 residues. The trim removed 3 bases at V and 4 bases at J, leaving 6 bases unmatched. CDR3 sequence: CASSFTDRVYEQYF. DNA for the CDR3: TGTGCCAGCAGTTTCACCGACAGGGTGTACGAGCAGTACTTC.

This clonotype was recorded a few times. V usage is TRBV6-1 and J usage is TRBJ1-5, with no clear D. Germline V gene lookup returns CDR1 MNHNS and CDR2 SASEGT. Between the trimmed V and J ends, which lost 3 bases and 4 bases, there was a span of 13 bases. CDR3 length: 15 residues. CDR3 residues: CASSEPGDWNQPQHF. CDR3 bases: TGTGCCAGCAGTGAGCCGGGAGATTGGAATCAGCCCCAGCATTTT.

This clonotype was observed at least ten times. The V call is TRBV5-1, the J call TRBJ2-1; D uncertain. Germline V gene sequence: CDR1 SGHRS, CDR2 YFSETQ. The CDR3 has 15 residues. Between the trimmed V and J ends, which lost 0 bases and 5 bases, there was a span of 12 bases. The CDR3 loop reads CASSLDIDQNNEQFF. In DNA form, the CDR3 reads TGCGCCAGCAGCTTGGACATAGACCAAAACAATGAGCAGTTCTTC.

The chain uses TRBV18 and TRBJ1-2; unclear D gene. This CDR3 region has 9 residues. V lost 10 bases and J 8 bases, leaving 8 bases between the germline ends. The germline CDR1 and CDR2 sequences are KGHSH and LQKENI. CDR3: CANFGGYTF. CDR3 nucleotides: TGTGCCAATTTCGGCGGCTACACCTTC.